This T cell receptor beta chain derives from a study of shared clonotypes between healthy human individuals. This CDR3 has 13 residues. Trimming cost V 3 bases and J 3 bases, with 12 bases left between them. The V gene's germline CDR1 is SQVTM and CDR2 ANQGSEA. Clones were read by immunoSEQ multiplex PCR, and TCRdb kept only the in-frame ones, dropping some. The sample lists about 1.1 million clones; around 78% were seen once. J is TRBJ2-7 and V is TRBV29-1; possible D gene TRBD1, 5 bases. This TCR came from a man between 18 and 35 years old in good health. Some clones in this sample may be carry-over from other donors' samples. The specimen was memory CD4+ T cells from PBMCs. The subset here: CD45RA-negative fraction. CDR3 protein: CSVDSGQGYEQYF. DNA for the CDR3: TGCAGCGTTGATTCTGGGCAGGGCTACGAGCAGTACTTC.